What follows are 32 T cell receptor beta chains derived from one specimen sequenced in a study of T cell responses to AZD1222 COVID-19 vaccine. Sequencing used immunoSEQ multiplex PCR; TCRdb keeps in-frame clones, though not all of them. The table records about 120,000 clones, 80% to 90% of them present only once. The sequenced sample was peripheral blood, obtained on day 0 of AZD1222 vaccination. The receptor set was obtained from an adult in good health.

V and J are TRBV9 and TRBJ1-1; weak D call: TRBD1 (6 bases). This CDR3 is built from 13 residues. Germline V gives CDR1 SGDLS, CDR2 YYNGEE. V shed 2 bases and J shed 1 base, with 6 bases lying between them. The CDR3 spells CASSVRGNTEAFF. CDR3 coding DNA: TGTGCCAGCAGCGTCAGGGGGAACACTGAAGCTTTCTTT.

This chain joins TRBV6-5 and TRBJ1-2; TRBD1 is a possible D gene (5 bases). Trimming cost V 5 bases and J 4 bases, with 14 bases left between them. CDR1 is MNHEY and CDR2 is SVGAGI in the germline V gene. The CDR3 length is 14 residues. The CDR3 coding sequence is TGTGCCAGCAGTAGAGACTCTGGGGGCTATGGCTACACCTTC. It specifies CASSRDSGGYGYTF.

The rearrangement uses TRBV30 and TRBJ2-5; D gene ambiguous. The CDR3 spans 11 residues. Trimming stripped 3 bases from V and 1 base from J, with 3 bases between. Germline values: CDR1 GTSNPN, CDR2 SVGIG (reference sequence). The CDR3 sequence: CAWSSQETQYF. DNA for the CDR3: TGTGCCTGGAGCTCCCAAGAGACCCAGTACTTC.

The CDR3 loop is CASSLAQTEAFF. In DNA form, the CDR3 reads TGTGCCAGCAGCTTGGCACAGACTGAAGCTTTCTTT. This rearrangement joins TRBV5-6 to TRBJ1-1, with D unresolved. The V and J ends lost 0 bases and 5 bases respectively, with 5 bases between them. This CDR3 has 12 amino acids. Looked up from germline, CDR1 is SGHDT and CDR2 is YYEEEE.

The chain links TRBV4-3 to TRBJ1-2, with D unclear. The germline V gene encodes CDR1 LGHNA and CDR2 YSLEER. This CDR3 comprises 13 residues. The V and J ends lost 3 bases and 4 bases respectively, with 9 bases between them. CDR3 sequence (DNA): TGCGCCAGCAGCCAGGATCGGTTCTATGGCTACACCTTC. Its protein product is CASSQDRFYGYTF.

The genes are TRBV20-1 and TRBJ2-7, with D possibly being TRBD1 or TRBD2 (6 bases each). Deletions cut 3 bases from V and 2 bases from J, with 11 bases between. The V gene's germline CDR1 is DFQATT and CDR2 SNEGSKA (reference sequence). The length of the CDR3 is 13 residues. The CDR3 loop is CSASLRGAYEQYF. CDR3 bases: TGCAGTGCTAGTTTGAGGGGGGCCTACGAGCAGTACTTC.

The rearrangement links TRBV18 to TRBJ1-2, with D possibly matching TRBD1 (5 bases). V lost 3 bases, J lost 5 bases, and 25 bases lay in between. This CDR3 spans 18 amino acids. Germline values: CDR1 KGHSH, CDR2 LQKENI. The CDR3 nucleotides are TGTGCCAGCTCACCGATCCAAATGCAGAGGGGCGGCTCGTATGGCTACACCTTC. Its translation: CASSPIQMQRGGSYGYTF. Filled out from reference TRBV18 and TRBJ1-2, the complete variable domain reads NAGVMQNPRHLVRRRGQEARLRCSPMKGHSHVYWYRQLPEEGLKFMVYLQKENIIDESGMPKERFSAEFPKEGPSILRIQQVVRGDSAAYFCASSPIQMQRGGSYGYTFGSGTRLTVV.

This chain joins TRBV6-4 and TRBJ2-2, with D possibly being TRBD2 (6 bases). V lost 0 bases to trimming and J lost 7 bases, with 21 bases between them. Germline V gene data show CDR1 as MRHNA and CDR2 as SNTAGT. The CDR3 has 18 residues. The CDR3 loop is CASSDSKGGMRTGGELFF. In DNA form, the CDR3 reads TGTGCCAGCAGTGACTCGAAGGGCGGGATGCGAACAGGCGGGGAGCTGTTTTTT.

The gene calls are TRBV24-1 and TRBJ2-3; D is unresolved. Trimming took off 6 bases at V and 0 bases at J, with 9 bases between the two ends. The CDR3 is made up of 14 amino acids. Looked up from germline, CDR1 is KGHDR and CDR2 is SFDVKD. The CDR3 coding sequence is TGTGCCACCAGTCCCTCCGACAGCACAGATACGCAGTATTTT. Protein sequence: CATSPSDSTDTQYF.

The gene calls are TRBV20-1 and TRBJ1-1; D gene unclear. Germline V CDR1 and CDR2: DFQATT, SNEGSKA (reference sequence). V lost 7 bases to trimming and J lost 11 bases, with 8 bases between them. This CDR3 contains 8 residues. The CDR3 DNA reads TGCAGTGTGGGCTTGGCTTTCTTT. It yields the protein CSVGLAFF.

The chain combines TRBV14 with TRBJ1-3, with TRBD1 as a possible D gene (6 bases). From germline, CDR1 is SGHDN and CDR2 FVKESK. This CDR3 has 15 amino acids. The V end lost 1 base, the J end lost 4 bases, and 11 bases lay between the germline ends. The CDR3, as DNA: TGTGCCAGCAGCCAAGTCGGGGGCTCAGGAAACACCATATATTTT. Its protein is CASSQVGGSGNTIYF.

The rearrangement uses TRBV7-9 and TRBJ1-1; 9 nucleotides align to TRBD1. CDR1 is SEHNR and CDR2 is FQNEAQ in the germline V gene (reference sequence). V shed 6 bases and J 7 bases; nucleotides not matched to a gene: 6. The CDR3 spans 13 residues. CDR3 nucleotides: TGTGCCAGCAGTTTTACAGGGGGCTTTGAAGCTTTCTTT. As protein: CASSFTGGFEAFF.

V gene TRBV19 combines with J gene TRBJ1-6; D might be TRBD1 (6 bases). Trimming removed 6 bases from V and 0 bases from J, with 18 bases in between. There are 18 residues in the CDR3. CDR1 and CDR2 (germline): LNHDA, SQIVND (reference sequence). The CDR3 here is CASRPVSGASSYNSPLHF. CDR3 in DNA: TGTGCCAGTAGACCGGTTTCGGGGGCCAGCTCCTATAATTCACCCCTCCACTTT.

The V gene is TRBV4-2, the J gene TRBJ2-4; D is unresolved. V was shortened by 1 base and J by 3 bases, with 13 bases between the two germline ends. The CDR3 has 16 amino acids. CDR1 LGHNA and CDR2 YNFKEQ come from the germline V gene. CDR3 nucleotide sequence: TGTGCCAGCAGCCAAGGGACCGCACGAGGCAAAAACATTCAGTACTTC. Amino acid sequence: CASSQGTARGKNIQYF.

The chain couples TRBV25-1 to TRBJ2-7; D possibly corresponds to TRBD1 (5 bases). Germline CDR1 reads MGHDK; CDR2 reads SYGVNS. Deletions cut 4 bases from V and 1 base from J, with 11 bases between. The CDR3 extends over 14 amino acids. The CDR3 reads CASSVTGFSYEQYF. The DNA for the CDR3 is TGTGCCAGCAGTGTCACAGGATTTTCCTACGAGCAGTACTTC.

The chain joins TRBV5-1 to TRBJ2-1; D not resolved. The CDR3 runs 14 residues. V was pared by 4 bases and J by 10 bases, with 18 bases between. Germline V lookup: CDR1 SGHRS, CDR2 YFSETQ. In DNA form, the CDR3 reads TGCGCCAGCAGCCGTAACAGTGGGCGACGGGAGCAGTTCTTC. Encoded protein: CASSRNSGRREQFF.

The rearrangement uses TRBV10-3 and TRBJ2-7; TRBD2 aligns across 7 bases. With V trimmed by 2 bases and J by 2 bases, 6 bases remained unmatched. The CDR3 is 15 residues long. Germline V lookup: CDR1 ENHRY, CDR2 SYGVKD. DNA of the CDR3: TGTGCCATCAGTGAGGGAGGGCTAGCGGCCTACGAGCAGTACTTC. This translates into CAISEGGLAAYEQYF.

The chain is built from TRBV4-1 and TRBJ1-5; TRBD1 matches 7 bases. V was pared by 0 bases and J by 6 bases, with 5 bases of the junction left unmatched. This CDR3 is built from 15 residues. In germline, CDR1 is MGHRA, CDR2 YSYEKL. The CDR3 loop reads CASSQDPGTVQPQHF. In DNA form, the CDR3 reads TGCGCCAGCAGCCAAGACCCCGGGACAGTTCAGCCCCAGCATTTT.

This rearrangement joins TRBV27 to TRBJ2-7; TRBD2 matches 9 bases. The J segment lost 7 bases and the V segment lost 3 bases, leaving 4 bases of the junction unmatched. The CDR3 totals 13 residues. Germline values: CDR1 MNHEY, CDR2 SMNVEV (reference sequence). CDR3 amino acids: CASSFGGRGEQYF. CDR3 nucleotide sequence: TGTGCCAGCAGTTTTGGCGGGAGGGGTGAGCAGTACTTC.

The chain couples TRBV7-2 to TRBJ1-1; tentatively, D is TRBD1 (6 bases). Germline CDR1 SGHTA, CDR2 FQGNSA. The length of the CDR3 is 14 residues. Trimming took 4 bases from V and 0 from J, leaving 9 bases between them. The CDR3 protein is CASSWGAVNTEAFF. The CDR3 DNA sequence: TGTGCCAGCAGCTGGGGGGCGGTGAACACTGAAGCTTTCTTT.

The rearrangement links TRBV5-1 to TRBJ2-7, with D perhaps matching TRBD1 or TRBD2 (5 bases each). V was trimmed by 0 bases and J by 1 base, leaving 8 bases between them. The CDR3 runs 14 residues. Germline loops: CDR1 SGHRS, CDR2 YFSETQ. The CDR3 loop is CASSLGDPSYEQYF. For the CDR3, the DNA is TGCGCCAGCAGCTTGGGGGACCCGTCCTACGAGCAGTACTTC.

The gene calls are TRBV7-2 and TRBJ2-3, with TRBD2 identical over 14 bases. Trimming removed 3 bases from V and 4 bases from J; junction bases left unmatched: 9. The length of the CDR3 is 18 residues. In germline, CDR1 is SGHTA, CDR2 FQGNSA. Written as DNA, the CDR3 is TGTGCCAGCAGCTTGTTAGGGACTAGCGGGAGTTTCCCAGATACGCAGTATTTT. Its translation: CASSLLGTSGSFPDTQYF. The variable domain in full, completed from reference TRBV7-2 and TRBJ2-3, reads GAGVSQSPSNKVTEKGKDVELRCDPISGHTALYWYRQSLGQGLEFLIYFQGNSAPDKSGLPSDRFSAERTGGSVSTLTIQRTQQEDSAVYLCASSLLGTSGSFPDTQYFGPGTRLTVL.

This sequence joins TRBV28 and TRBJ1-1; D gene uncertain. The length of the CDR3 is 14 residues. Germline V gene lookup returns CDR1 MDHEN and CDR2 SYDVKM. V was trimmed by 4 bases and J by 2 bases, leaving 11 bases between them. The CDR3 region is CASSSPGSNTEAFF. For the CDR3, the DNA is TGTGCCAGCAGTTCGCCAGGTTCTAACACTGAAGCTTTCTTT.

The chain employs TRBV30 and TRBJ2-7; 9 bases align to TRBD2. Germline V gene sequence: CDR1 GTSNPN, CDR2 SVGIG (reference sequence). This CDR3 has 13 amino acids. V shed 0 bases and J 9 bases; nucleotides not matched to a gene: 6. CDR3 nucleotides: TGTGCCTGGAGTGTCAGCGGGGGGTTGGGGCAGTACTTC. Its protein product is CAWSVSGGLGQYF.

This chain uses TRBV20-1 with TRBJ2-1; D remains ambiguous. CDR3 length equals 10 residues. Germline V lookup: CDR1 DFQATT, CDR2 SNEGSKA (reference sequence). V lost 6 bases and J 6 bases, leaving 6 bases between the germline ends. The CDR3 spells CSALGNEQFF. CDR3 coding DNA: TGCAGTGCCCTCGGCAATGAGCAGTTCTTC.

The rearrangement joins TRBV28 to TRBJ1-2; D not resolved. CDR1 is MDHEN and CDR2 is SYDVKM in the germline V gene. Trimming removed 6 bases from V and 5 bases from J, with 10 bases in between. CDR3 length: 12 residues. CDR3 sequence: CASSLEGYGYTF. The DNA for the CDR3 is TGTGCCAGCAGCTTGGAAGGGTATGGCTACACCTTC.

The rearrangement uses TRBV28 and TRBJ1-5; D possibly corresponds to TRBD1 (6 bases). The V gene lost 3 bases and the J gene lost 1 base, with 10 bases spanning the gap. The CDR3 contains 15 residues. Germline CDR1 and CDR2: MDHEN and SYDVKM. CDR3 sequence reads: CASSFGGRSNQPQHF. The CDR3 DNA is TGTGCCAGCAGTTTTGGGGGGCGAAGCAATCAGCCCCAGCATTTT.

The genes are TRBV13 and TRBJ1-1; TRBD1 is a possible D gene (5 bases). The V and J ends lost 3 bases and 5 bases respectively, with 10 bases between them. The germline gives CDR1 PRHDT, CDR2 FYEKMQ (reference sequence). The CDR3 length is 13 residues. In DNA form, the CDR3 reads TGTGCCAGCAGCTTGGGGGGTCTTACTGAAGCTTTCTTT. It specifies CASSLGGLTEAFF.

The gene calls are TRBV7-4 and TRBJ2-7; 10 bases are a match to TRBD1. CDR3 size: 14 residues. The trim removed 1 base at V and 5 bases at J, leaving 2 bases unmatched. The V gene's germline CDR1 is SGHVT and CDR2 SQSDAQ. The CDR3 loop reads CASSLGDRGHEQYF. CDR3 DNA sequence: TGTGCCAGCAGCTTAGGGGACAGGGGACACGAGCAGTACTTC.

J is TRBJ1-2 and V is TRBV19, with D tentatively TRBD1 (6 bases). Germline V CDR1 and CDR2: LNHDA, SQIVND (reference sequence). The CDR3 has 14 residues. V was shortened by 6 bases and J by 1 base, with 12 bases between the two germline ends. CDR3 DNA: TGTGCCAGTAGGCCGGGACAACTTAACTATGGCTACACCTTC. Encoded protein: CASRPGQLNYGYTF.

This clone was picked up a small number of times. V and J are TRBV12-3 or TRBV12-4 and TRBJ1-5; D unresolved. Trimming removed 6 bases from V and 7 bases from J, with 10 bases in between. The length of the CDR3 is 12 residues. The CDR3 loop reads CASSTLGQPQHF. The CDR3 DNA reads as TGTGCCAGCAGCACACTGGGCCAGCCCCAGCATTTT.

This chain uses TRBV5-1 with TRBJ2-1; the D is unclear. The germline V gene encodes CDR1 SGHRS and CDR2 YFSETQ. V shed 0 bases and J shed 0 bases, with 7 bases lying between them. The CDR3 covers 15 residues. The CDR3 loop is CASSLGQASYNEQFF. The CDR3 DNA follows: TGCGCCAGCAGCTTGGGGCAGGCCTCCTACAATGAGCAGTTCTTC.